This T cell receptor (beta chain) was recorded in a study of cytomegalovirus exposure and HLA in healthy donors. Study as a whole: Drawn from HLA-typed donors, 80 million to 95 million unique TCRs were held in an early data release.

In this sample, this clone turned up a few times. Antigen: not known. PCR employed 60 Vbeta and 13 Jbeta primers. Only in-frame clones appear in the TCRdb table, and some are missing; sequencing was by immunoSEQ multiplex PCR. This sample has 150,000 to 200,000 clones, with approximately 84% found just once. V was pared by 0 bases and J by 2 bases, with 8 bases between. Germline V gives CDR1 LGHNA, CDR2 YSLEER. The CDR3 has 14 amino acids. Findings and caveats of the study: The investigators catalogued some 150 TCR beta chains as cytomegalovirus-associated.

The TCR comes from a woman aged 45-59 years in good health and CMV-seropositive. The sequencing input was PBMCs. This chain links TRBV4-3 with TRBJ2-7, with D perhaps matching TRBD1 (6 bases). CDR3 nucleotides: TGCGCCAGCAGCCAAGATCACAGGGCCTACGAGCAGTACTTC. It codes for CASSQDHRAYEQYF.